Listed below are T cell receptor beta chains from one sample, sequenced in a study of shared clonotypes between healthy human individuals. Libraries were prepared by immunoSEQ multiplex PCR; TCRdb keeps only in-frame clonotypes and omits some of them. Of approximately 400,000 clones detected, 90% to 98% appear once; the ten largest clones hold about 0.32%. Sequenced sample: memory CD8+ T cells sorted from blood. Receptor source: a man aged 30 to 39 in good health. The CDR3 runs from the conserved cysteine through the conserved F or W. D genes are given only for firm matches. Some rows have no size entry. The others give once, few or many, or a class for an expanded clone.

size: NA
V: TRBV28
J: TRBJ1-5
D: TRBD1
length: 17
DNA: TGTGCCAGCAGGGCAACCGGACAGGCTTATAGCAATCAGCCCCAGCATTTT
CDR3: CASRATGQAYSNQPQHF

size: NA
V: TRBV4-2
J: TRBJ2-4
D: TRBD2
length: 17
DNA: TGTGCCAGCAGCCAAGATAGCGGGGCGAGGACCAAAAACATTCAGTACTTC
CDR3: CASSQDSGARTKNIQYF

size: NA
V: TRBV10-1
J: TRBJ2-5
D: NA
length: 15
DNA: TGCGCCAGCAGTGAGTTTCGTAGCGGCCAAGAGACCCAGTACTTC
CDR3: CASSEFRSGQETQYF

size: NA
V: TRBV5-6
J: TRBJ2-3
D: NA
length: 16
DNA: TGTGCCAGCAGCTATCCTTCTCCCGGAATCACAGATACGCAGTATTTT
CDR3: CASSYPSPGITDTQYF

size: NA
V: TRBV5-1
J: TRBJ2-7
D: NA
length: 17
DNA: TGCGCCAGCAGCTTGGGGTCGCGGACAGTCCTAGCCTACGAGCAGTACTTC
CDR3: CASSLGSRTVLAYEQYF

size: NA
V: TRBV7-2
J: TRBJ2-6
D: TRBD2
length: 17
DNA: TGTGCCAGCAGCTTAACTAGCGGGAGAGCTGGGGCCAACGTCCTGACTTTC
CDR3: CASSLTSGRAGANVLTF

size: NA
V: TRBV19
J: TRBJ2-5
D: NA
length: 15
DNA: TGTGCCAGTAGTATAGTCGCGACATCCAAAGAGACCCAGTACTTC
CDR3: CASSIVATSKETQYF

size: NA
V: TRBV9
J: TRBJ2-3
D: NA
length: 14
DNA: TGTGCCAGCAGCGTAGGGGCCGGCGGAGATACGCAGTATTTT
CDR3: CASSVGAGGDTQYF

size: NA
V: TRBV4-2
J: TRBJ2-7
D: NA
length: 10
DNA: TGTGCCAGCAGACAGGGCGAGCAGTACTTC
CDR3: CASRQGEQYF

size: once
V: TRBV5-1
J: TRBJ2-5
D: NA
length: 16
DNA: TGCGCCAGCAGCTCACGTAGCGTCCTTACTCCAGAGACCCAGTACTTC
CDR3: CASSSRSVLTPETQYF

size: NA
V: TRBV10-2
J: TRBJ1-6
D: TRBD1
length: 14
DNA: TGCGCCAGCAGAGGACAGGGCCGTAATTCACCCCTCCACTTT
CDR3: CASRGQGRNSPLHF

size: NA
V: TRBV7-9
J: TRBJ2-3
D: NA
length: 12
DNA: TGTGCCAGCAGCCGGGGCACAGATACGCAGTATTTT
CDR3: CASSRGTDTQYF

size: NA
V: TRBV2
J: TRBJ2-7
D: NA
length: 11
DNA: TGTGCCAGCAGGGCAGGCTACGAGCAGTACTTC
CDR3: CASRAGYEQYF

size: NA
V: TRBV10-3
J: TRBJ2-5
D: NA
length: 13
DNA: TGTGCCATCAGCCGGGACTCACAAGAGACCCAGTACTTC
CDR3: CAISRDSQETQYF

size: NA
V: TRBV5-1
J: TRBJ2-3
D: TRBD2
length: 15
DNA: TGCGCCAGCAGCTTGGGACTAGCGGGAGCAGATACGCAGTATTTT
CDR3: CASSLGLAGADTQYF

size: NA
V: TRBV11-1
J: TRBJ2-1
D: TRBD2
length: 14
DNA: TGTGCCAGCGGAGCGGGAGGGCCGGAAAATGAGCAGTTCTTC
CDR3: CASGAGGPENEQFF

size: NA
V: TRBV6-1
J: TRBJ2-2
D: TRBD2
length: 16
DNA: TGTGCCAGCAGTGATTGGTCTAGCGGGAAAACCGGGGAGCTGTTTTTT
CDR3: CASSDWSSGKTGELFF

size: NA
V: TRBV7-2
J: TRBJ2-7
D: NA
length: 14
DNA: TGTGCCAGCAGCTTAGCGGACTACTCCTACGAGCAGTACTTC
CDR3: CASSLADYSYEQYF

size: NA
V: TRBV7-2
J: TRBJ2-5
D: NA
length: 14
DNA: TGTGCCAGCAGCCCGGCGGGCAGGGGAGAGACCCAGTACTTC
CDR3: CASSPAGRGETQYF

size: NA
V: TRBV6-4
J: TRBJ2-1
D: NA
length: 12
DNA: TGTGCCAGCAGGTCAAACGGACCTAAGCAGTTCTTC
CDR3: CASRSNGPKQFF

size: NA
V: TRBV28
J: TRBJ1-1
D: NA
length: 11
DNA: TGTGCCAGCAGTTTCTACACTGAAGCTTTCTTT
CDR3: CASSFYTEAFF

size: NA
V: TRBV4-1
J: TRBJ2-1
D: TRBD2
length: 13
DNA: TGCGCCAGCAGCCGGGAACTAGCGGGTGAGCAGTTCTTC
CDR3: CASSRELAGEQFF

size: NA
V: TRBV13
J: TRBJ1-6
D: NA
length: 18
DNA: TGTGCCAGCAGCTTATCGACATGGTTGAACAGGAAAAATTCACCCCTCCACTTT
CDR3: CASSLSTWLNRKNSPLHF

size: NA
V: TRBV6-5
J: TRBJ2-7
D: TRBD2
length: 15
DNA: TGTGCCAGCAGCGGGGGCCTAGCGGGATATGGCGAGCAGTACTTC
CDR3: CASSGGLAGYGEQYF

size: NA
V: TRBV5-1
J: TRBJ2-5
D: TRBD2
length: 14
DNA: TGCGCCAGCAGGGGACTAGCGGGAGGAGAGACCCAGTACTTC
CDR3: CASRGLAGGETQYF

size: NA
V: TRBV5-4
J: TRBJ2-7
D: TRBD2
length: 13
DNA: TGTGCCAGCAGCTACCTCGGGGGGGACGAGCAGTACTTC
CDR3: CASSYLGGDEQYF

size: NA
V: TRBV27
J: TRBJ2-3
D: TRBD2
length: 16
DNA: TGTGCCAGCAGTTTATCCTTCGGGAGGGCCGCAGATACGCAGTATTTT
CDR3: CASSLSFGRAADTQYF

size: NA
V: TRBV4-1
J: TRBJ2-7
D: TRBD2
length: 16
DNA: TGCGCCAGCAGCCAAGATCTGGGCGGGAGCCCGTACGAGCAGTACTTC
CDR3: CASSQDLGGSPYEQYF

size: NA
V: TRBV19
J: TRBJ2-3
D: TRBD1
length: 16
DNA: TGTGCCAGTAGTATAGGGGCAGGGGGCAGGACAGATACGCAGTATTTT
CDR3: CASSIGAGGRTDTQYF

size: NA
V: TRBV2
J: TRBJ2-7
D: NA
length: 17
DNA: TGTGCCAGCAGTGGATCTTGGGGCGGGACCTACTCTTACGAGCAGTACTTC
CDR3: CASSGSWGGTYSYEQYF

size: NA
V: TRBV7-3
J: TRBJ2-1
D: NA
length: 14
DNA: TGTGCCAGCAGCTTACGATCCGTTGACAATGAGCAGTTCTTC
CDR3: CASSLRSVDNEQFF

size: NA
V: TRBV30
J: TRBJ2-1
D: TRBD2
length: 15
DNA: TGTGCCTGGAGGGCTAGCGGGAGAATATACAATGAGCAGTTCTTC
CDR3: CAWRASGRIYNEQFF

size: NA
V: TRBV5-4
J: TRBJ1-4
D: TRBD1
length: 15
DNA: TGTGCCAGCAGCTTGTCCACAGGGGGAAATGAAAAACTGTTTTTT
CDR3: CASSLSTGGNEKLFF

size: NA
V: TRBV5-1
J: TRBJ2-2
D: NA
length: 16
DNA: TGCGCCAGCAGCTTGGCCGGGGAAGCGGTTACCGGGGAGCTGTTTTTT
CDR3: CASSLAGEAVTGELFF

size: NA
V: TRBV4-2
J: TRBJ2-4
D: TRBD2
length: 14
DNA: TGTGCCAGCAGCCAAGGACTAGCGGGAAACATTCAGTACTTC
CDR3: CASSQGLAGNIQYF

size: NA
V: TRBV5-1
J: TRBJ1-6
D: NA
length: 14
DNA: TGCGCCAGCAGCTTGGCAGGGAATAATTCACCCCTCCACTTT
CDR3: CASSLAGNNSPLHF

size: NA
V: TRBV7-6
J: TRBJ1-1
D: NA
length: 14
DNA: TGTGCCAGCAGCTCCCAGGTGATGAACACTGAAGCTTTCTTT
CDR3: CASSSQVMNTEAFF

size: NA
V: TRBV2
J: TRBJ2-1
D: TRBD2
length: 14
DNA: TGTGCCAACATAGCGGGAGGGCCTTACAATGAGCAGTTCTTC
CDR3: CANIAGGPYNEQFF

size: NA
V: TRBV7-8
J: TRBJ2-7
D: NA
length: 14
DNA: TGTGCCAGCAGCTTAGCGGTGGTCTCCTACGAGCAGTACTTC
CDR3: CASSLAVVSYEQYF

size: NA
V: TRBV6-1
J: TRBJ2-1
D: NA
length: 14
DNA: TGTGCCAGCAGTGGGATGAATACCTACAATGAGCAGTTCTTC
CDR3: CASSGMNTYNEQFF

size: once
V: TRBV29-1
J: TRBJ2-3
D: NA
length: 13
DNA: TGCAGCGTGAAGGGGGTTAACACAGATACGCAGTATTTT
CDR3: CSVKGVNTDTQYF

size: NA
V: TRBV30
J: TRBJ1-2
D: NA
length: 8
DNA: TGTGCCTGGGGTGGCTACACCTTC
CDR3: CAWGGYTF

size: NA
V: TRBV11-3
J: TRBJ2-3
D: TRBD2
length: 16
DNA: TGTGCCAGCAGCTTAGGACTAGCGGGAGCACCAGATACGCAGTATTTT
CDR3: CASSLGLAGAPDTQYF

size: NA
V: TRBV19
J: TRBJ1-5
D: NA
length: 15
DNA: TGTGCCAGTAGTATAGCAGGGTACCGCAATCAGCCCCAGCATTTT
CDR3: CASSIAGYRNQPQHF

size: NA
V: TRBV11-2
J: TRBJ1-2
D: NA
length: 15
DNA: TGTGCCAGCAGCTTTGGCAGGGACCCTAACTATGGCTACACCTTC
CDR3: CASSFGRDPNYGYTF

size: NA
V: TRBV27
J: TRBJ2-2
D: TRBD2
length: 19
DNA: TGTGCCAGCAGTTTATATGGCCTCCGACTAGCGGGGTACACCGGGGAGCTGTTTTTT
CDR3: CASSLYGLRLAGYTGELFF